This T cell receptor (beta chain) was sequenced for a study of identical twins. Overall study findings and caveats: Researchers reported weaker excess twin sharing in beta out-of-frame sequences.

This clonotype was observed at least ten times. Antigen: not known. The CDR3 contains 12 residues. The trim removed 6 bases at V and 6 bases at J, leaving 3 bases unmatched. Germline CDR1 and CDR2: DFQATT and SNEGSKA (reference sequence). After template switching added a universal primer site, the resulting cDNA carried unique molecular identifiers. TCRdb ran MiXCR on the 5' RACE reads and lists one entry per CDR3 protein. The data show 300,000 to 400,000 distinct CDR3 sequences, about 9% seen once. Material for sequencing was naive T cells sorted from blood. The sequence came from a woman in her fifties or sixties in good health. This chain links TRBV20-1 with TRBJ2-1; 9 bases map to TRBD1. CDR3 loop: CSALTGGNEQFF. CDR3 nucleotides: TGCAGTGCCCTGACAGGGGGCAATGAGCAGTTCTTC.